This T cell receptor (beta chain) came from a study of memory CD4+ T cells and cytomegalovirus serostatus. Regarding the study as a whole: Suggested: most of the CMV-linked TCR signature lies in CD4+ memory cells. Of 150 to 200 reported CMV TCRbeta sequences, around 62 were found in memory CD4+ repertoires.

The sort gate was single viable CD3+CD4+CD8-CD45RO+ cells for memory CD4+ T cells. Serum IgG to CMV pp150, pp28, p38 and p52 defined serostatus. CD4+ T cells were isolated by positive magnetic selection. Using immunoSEQ multiplex PCR, the repertoire was profiled, and TCRdb retains in-frame clones only, with some absent. The sample holds over 65,000 clones, about 75% seen once. The CDR3 extends over 18 amino acids. CDR1 is SGHDT, CDR2 YYEEEE, per germline. The germline V and J ends were trimmed by 0 bases and 0 bases, with 16 bases remaining between them. A note on this clone: The antigen remains undetermined.

This chain joins TRBV5-6 and TRBJ2-1; tentatively, D is TRBD1 (5 bases). Sequencing was carried out using memory CD4+ T cells from blood. The TCR sequence derives from an adult in good health and CMV-seropositive. CDR3 residues: CASSLGEGVTGSYNEQFF. CDR3 DNA: TGTGCCAGCAGCTTGGGTGAAGGGGTGACGGGCTCCTACAATGAGCAGTTCTTC. The full variable domain, its missing parts supplied by reference TRBV5-6 and TRBJ2-1, is DAGVTQSPTHLIKTRGQQVTLRCSPKSGHDTVSWYQQALGQGPQFIFQYYEEEERQRGNFPDRFSGHQFPNYSSELNVNALLLGDSALYLCASSLGEGVTGSYNEQFFGPGTRLTVL.